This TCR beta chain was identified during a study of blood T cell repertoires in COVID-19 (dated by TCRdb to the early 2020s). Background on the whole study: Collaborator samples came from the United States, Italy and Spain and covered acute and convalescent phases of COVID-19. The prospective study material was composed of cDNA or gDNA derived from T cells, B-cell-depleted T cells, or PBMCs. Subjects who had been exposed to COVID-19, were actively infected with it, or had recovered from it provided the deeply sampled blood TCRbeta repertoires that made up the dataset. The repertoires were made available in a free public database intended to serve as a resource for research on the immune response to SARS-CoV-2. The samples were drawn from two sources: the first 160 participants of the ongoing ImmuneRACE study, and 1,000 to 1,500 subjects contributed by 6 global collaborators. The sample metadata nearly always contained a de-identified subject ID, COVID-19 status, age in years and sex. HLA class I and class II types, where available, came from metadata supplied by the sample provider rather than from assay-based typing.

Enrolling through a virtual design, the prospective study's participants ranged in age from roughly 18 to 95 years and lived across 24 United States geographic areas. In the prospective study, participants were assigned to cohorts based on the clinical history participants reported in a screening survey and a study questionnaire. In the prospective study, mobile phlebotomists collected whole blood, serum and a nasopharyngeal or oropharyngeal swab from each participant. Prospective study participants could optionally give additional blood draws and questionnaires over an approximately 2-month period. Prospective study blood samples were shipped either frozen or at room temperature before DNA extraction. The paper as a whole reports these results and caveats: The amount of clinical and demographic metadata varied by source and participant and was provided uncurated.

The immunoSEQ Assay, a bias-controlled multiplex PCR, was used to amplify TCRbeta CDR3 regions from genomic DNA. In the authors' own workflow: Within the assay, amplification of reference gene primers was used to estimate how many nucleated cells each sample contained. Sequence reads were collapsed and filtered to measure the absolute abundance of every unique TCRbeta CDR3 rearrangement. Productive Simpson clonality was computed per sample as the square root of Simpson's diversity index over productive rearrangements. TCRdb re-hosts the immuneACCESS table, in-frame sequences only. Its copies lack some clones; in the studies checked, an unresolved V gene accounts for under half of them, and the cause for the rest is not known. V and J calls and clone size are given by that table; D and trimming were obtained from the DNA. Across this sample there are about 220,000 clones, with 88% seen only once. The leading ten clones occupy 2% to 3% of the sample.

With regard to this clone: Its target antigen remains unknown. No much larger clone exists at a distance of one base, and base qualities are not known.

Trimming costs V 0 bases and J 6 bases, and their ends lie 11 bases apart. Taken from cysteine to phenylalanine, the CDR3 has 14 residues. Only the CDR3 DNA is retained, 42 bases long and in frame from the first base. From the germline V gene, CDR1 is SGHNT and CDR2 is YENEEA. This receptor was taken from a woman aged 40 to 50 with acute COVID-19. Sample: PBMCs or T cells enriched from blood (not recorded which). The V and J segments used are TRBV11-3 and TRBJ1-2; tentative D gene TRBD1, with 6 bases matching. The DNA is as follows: TGTGCCAGCAGCTTAGAGGGGGGGCTGAATGGCTACACCTTC. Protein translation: CASSLEGGLNGYTF.